This TCR beta chain was recovered during a study of CD8 T cells in Susac syndrome. This clonotype was detected only once. With random hexamers, 0.5 to 1 ug RNA was reverse transcribed. TCRdb re-called the immunoSEQ multiplex PCR reads through MiXCR, storing one row per CDR3 protein. This sample has about 400,000 distinct CDR3 sequences; 85% occur once, and the top ten carry roughly 0.1%. Trimming removed 7 bases from V and 4 bases from J, with 14 bases in between. Per germline, CDR1 MNHEY and CDR2 SMNVEV (reference sequence). This CDR3 comprises 14 residues. TCR beta sequencing covered blood CD8+ and CD4+ T cells.

The TCR comes from a human donor with multiple sclerosis. This chain joins TRBV27 and TRBJ2-1; D gene uncertain. Sequencing was carried out using CD8+ T cells from PBMCs. CDR3 residues: CASIGRISYNEQFF. Here the CDR3 DNA reads TGTGCCAGCATCGGAAGGATCTCTTACAATGAGCAGTTCTTC.